Included here is one T cell receptor beta chain sequence, with context. The source of the sample is a study of blood T cell repertoires in COVID-19. Study-wide context: Whether acute or convalescent, the COVID-19 samples came from the United States, Italy and Spain. From T cells, B-cell-depleted T cells, or PBMCs came the material, which was cDNA or gDNA.

Source study methods: Reference gene primer amplification gave estimated nucleated cell counts. The method was immunoSEQ multiplex PCR; TCRdb's version includes in-frame clones alone and lacks a portion of them. That table is the source of V, J and clone size, and D and trimming were worked out from the DNA. The sample records roughly 170,000 clones, about 84% being singletons. V lost 6 bases and J lost 0, with 22 bases in between. Per the germline V gene, CDR1 is SGDLS and CDR2 is YYNGEE. The CDR3 extends over 19 amino acids. The receptor was derived from a human donor in a cohort sampled during active COVID-19. This sequence joins TRBV9 and TRBJ1-6; D gene uncertain. The specimen was peripheral blood. Here the CDR3 reads CASTTSEGVKISYNSPLHF. Here the CDR3 DNA reads TGTGCCAGCACCACGAGCGAGGGTGTTAAGATCTCCTATAATTCACCCCTCCACTTT.